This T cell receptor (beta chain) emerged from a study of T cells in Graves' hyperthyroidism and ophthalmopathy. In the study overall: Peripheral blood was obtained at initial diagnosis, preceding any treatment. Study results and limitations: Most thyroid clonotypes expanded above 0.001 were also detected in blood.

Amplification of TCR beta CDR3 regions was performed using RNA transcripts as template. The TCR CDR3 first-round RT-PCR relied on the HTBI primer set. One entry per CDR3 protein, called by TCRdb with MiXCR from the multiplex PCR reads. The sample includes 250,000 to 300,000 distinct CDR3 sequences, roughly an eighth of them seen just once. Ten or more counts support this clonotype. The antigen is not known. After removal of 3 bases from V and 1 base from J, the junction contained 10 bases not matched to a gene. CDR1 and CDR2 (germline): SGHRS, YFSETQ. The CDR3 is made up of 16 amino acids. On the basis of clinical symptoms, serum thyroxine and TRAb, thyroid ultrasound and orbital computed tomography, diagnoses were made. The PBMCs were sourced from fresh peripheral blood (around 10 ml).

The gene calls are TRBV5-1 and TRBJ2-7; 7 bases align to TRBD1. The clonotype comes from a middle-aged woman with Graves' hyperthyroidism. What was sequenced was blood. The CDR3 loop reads CASSWGFDRASYEQYF. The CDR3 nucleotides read TGCGCCAGCAGCTGGGGCTTCGACAGGGCGTCCTACGAGCAGTACTTC.